The 15 T cell receptor beta chains below come from one sample, sequenced in a study of glioma-infiltrating T cells. Using RNA template, CDR3s of TCR alpha and beta were amplified with iRepertoire arm-PCR. TCRdb fed the multiplex PCR reads into MiXCR, producing one record per CDR3 protein. The data hold about 180,000 distinct CDR3 sequences, with around 40% observed a single time. Sequencing input: glioma tissue, nonneoplastic brain tissue, or PBMCs (not recorded which). The receptors were sampled from a human donor with low-grade glioma or glioblastoma, undergoing nonglioma brain surgery, or in good health (not recorded which).

To note about this clonotype: A much larger clone lies one base from this, so it may be a read error. The V gene is TRBV6-6, the J gene TRBJ2-6, with D possibly TRBD2 on 5 matching bases. V was clipped by 6 bases and J by 0 bases, with 12 bases between them. The CDR3 spans 16 residues. Looked up from germline, CDR1 is MNHNY and CDR2 is SVGAGI (reference sequence). CDR3 sequence reads: CASSFGVGSGANVLTF. CDR3 in DNA: TGTGCCAGCAGCTTCGGGGTGGGCTCTGGGGCCAACGTCCTGACTTTC.

There are many counts of this clonotype. V is TRBV4-2 and J is TRBJ1-1, with TRBD1 as a possible D gene (6 bases). Germline CDR1 is LGHNA and CDR2 is YNFKEQ. V lost 4 bases, J lost 1 base, and 10 bases lay in between. This CDR3 is built from 14 residues. The CDR3 loop reads CASSPRTANTEAFF. CDR3 sequence (DNA): TGTGCCAGCAGCCCCAGGACAGCGAACACTGAAGCTTTCTTT.

With regard to this clonotype: A much bigger clone sits one base away, suggesting this may be a read error. This chain links TRBV15 with TRBJ2-2; no reliable D call. This CDR3 comprises 12 residues. In germline, CDR1 is LNHNV, CDR2 YYDKDF (reference sequence). Here the CDR3 reads CATGRNTGELFF. CDR3 DNA sequence: TGTGCCACCGGCAGGAACACCGGGGAGCTGTTTTTT.

The chain is built from TRBV20-1 and TRBJ2-7; maybe TRBD2 (6 bases). The CDR3 runs 15 residues. Germline values: CDR1 DFQATT, CDR2 SNEGSKA (reference sequence). Deletions cut 2 bases from V and 0 bases from J, with 14 bases between. CDR3 sequence reads: CSARPPGGDSYEQYF. The CDR3 nucleotides are TGCAGTGCTAGACCCCCCGGAGGGGACTCCTACGAGCAGTACTTC.

This clonotype was detected many times. The rearrangement uses TRBV4-1 and TRBJ2-3; D ambiguous. V shed 3 bases and J shed 5 bases, with 12 bases lying between them. The germline gives CDR1 MGHRA, CDR2 YSYEKL. The CDR3 is 14 amino acids. The CDR3 is CASSQGPNRDTQYF. CDR3 nucleotide sequence: TGCGCCAGCAGCCAGGGCCCTAACCGAGATACGCAGTATTTT.

About this clonotype itself: A junction end diverges from the germline sequence, so it may reflect a read error. The CDR3 DNA reads TGTGCCAGCAGGCCCTCACTAGCGGGAGCTGACGAGCAATACTTC. Encoded protein: CASRPSLAGADEQYF. The V gene is TRBV11-1, the J gene TRBJ2-7; 11 bases match TRBD2. This CDR3 region has 15 residues. In germline, CDR1 is SGHAT, CDR2 FQDESV (reference sequence).

This chain joins TRBV28 and TRBJ2-1, with TRBD2 matching over 10 bases. Losses at the gene ends were 5 bases for V and 7 bases for J; bases not matched to a gene: 8. Germline lookup yields CDR1 MDHEN and CDR2 SYDVKM. The CDR3 contains 15 residues. The CDR3 reads CASSGSSGSLNEQFF. The CDR3 DNA reads as TGTGCCAGCAGTGGGTCTAGCGGGAGCCTGAATGAGCAGTTCTTC.

This clonotype has a single count. This may be a read error: a much more frequent sequence differs by one nucleotide. The chain links TRBV27 to TRBJ2-7, with TRBD1 as a possible D gene (6 bases). The CDR3 sequence is 16 residues long. V was pared by 9 bases and J by 5 bases, with 26 bases between. The germline V gene encodes CDR1 MNHEY and CDR2 SMNVEV (reference sequence). DNA for the CDR3: TGTGCCAGTTCTCTGGGGGCCCCGAGAAAAGGTCACGAGCAGTACTTC. Its protein product is CASSLGAPRKGHEQYF.

The chain recombines TRBV6-1 with TRBJ1-1; TRBD1 might be the D (5 bases). CDR3 size: 14 residues. Per the germline V gene, CDR1 is MNHNS and CDR2 is SASEGT. Between the trimmed V and J ends, which lost 6 bases and 5 bases, there was a span of 16 bases. This chain's CDR3 is CASRPRTSGTEAFF. CDR3 nucleotides: TGTGCCAGCAGACCGAGGACAAGCGGGACTGAAGCTTTCTTT.

This clonotype was seen just once. A much larger clone differs by one base, so this may be a read error. V usage is TRBV6-1 and J usage is TRBJ1-6, with 7 nucleotides matching TRBD1. This CDR3 has 16 amino acids. Germline V gene sequence: CDR1 MNHNS, CDR2 SASEGT. For the CDR3, the DNA is TGTGCCAGCAGACTTAAGGGGGGACAGAATAAGTCACCCCTCCACTTT. Its translation: CASRLKGGQNKSPLHF.

On this clonotype: Compared with germline, one end of the junction differs, possibly owing to a read error. The rearrangement joins TRBV10-3 to TRBJ2-1; the D gene is possibly TRBD2 (6 bases). Per germline, CDR1 ENHRY and CDR2 SYGVKD. The CDR3 spans 12 residues. CDR3 residues: CAISGSSNGQFF. The CDR3 nucleotides read TGTGCCATCAGCGGGAGCTCCAATGGGCAGTTCTTC.

This clonotype was seen at least ten times. V gene TRBV4-1 combines with J gene TRBJ2-3; no definite D call. The CDR3 is 12 residues long. V shed 4 bases and J shed 4 bases, with 6 bases lying between them. Per germline, CDR1 MGHRA and CDR2 YSYEKL. The CDR3 DNA sequence: TGCGCCAGCAGCCTCATTCCAGATACGCAGTATTTT. Translating gives CASSLIPDTQYF.

The chain combines TRBV7-9 with TRBJ2-5; D gene ambiguous. The length of the CDR3 is 15 residues. The V gene lost 8 bases and the J gene lost 1 base, with 17 bases spanning the gap. Germline-derived CDR1 and CDR2 are SEHNR and FQNEAQ (reference sequence). CDR3 coding DNA: TGTGCCAGCTCCGATCAGGCGGCCGCCCAAGAGACCCAGTACTTC. This translates into CASSDQAAAQETQYF. The entire variable domain, with the rest obtained from reference TRBV7-9 and TRBJ2-5, is as follows: DTGVSQNPRHKITKRGQNVTFRCDPISEHNRLYWYRQTLGQGPEFLTYFQNEAQLEKSRLLSDRFSAERPKGSFSTLEIQRTEQGDSAMYLCASSDQAAAQETQYFGPGTRLLVL.

A word on this clonotype: A single base separates this from a much larger clone, so it may be a read error. The J gene is TRBJ2-7, the V gene TRBV28; TRBD2 matches 9 bases. The length of the CDR3 is 15 residues. V lost 3 bases to trimming and J lost 7 bases; unmatched junction nucleotides: 10. Germline values: CDR1 MDHEN, CDR2 SYDVKM. CDR3 in amino acids: CASSFVGGRAGEQYF. The CDR3 coding sequence is TGTGCCAGCAGTTTTGTCGGCGGGAGGGCAGGAGAGCAGTACTTC.

This chain links TRBV4-1 with TRBJ2-7, with TRBD2 matching over 11 bases. Germline V gene data show CDR1 as MGHRA and CDR2 as YSYEKL. This CDR3 spans 18 amino acids. The junction had 12 bases not matched to a gene; V was cut back by 5 bases and J by 0 bases. CDR3 residues: CASSGFLAGGQSSYEQYF. Written as DNA, the CDR3 is TGCGCCAGCAGCGGTTTCCTAGCGGGGGGACAAAGCTCCTACGAGCAGTACTTC.